This T cell receptor (beta chain) is drawn from a study of blood T cell repertoires in COVID-19. Study details: The study drew acute and convalescent COVID-19 samples from the United States, Italy and Spain. The analysed material was cDNA or gDNA that came from T cells, B-cell-depleted T cells, or PBMCs.

Authors' data handling: Estimates of nucleated cell counts were drawn from the amplification of reference gene primers. Repertoires were generated with immunoSEQ multiplex PCR, while TCRdb's copy carries only in-frame clones and drops some. The DNA gave D and trimming, while V, J and clone size come from that table. The sample lists 300,000 or so clones, more than 75% occurring once. Germline values: CDR1 LGHDT, CDR2 YNNKEL (reference sequence). V was pared by 1 base and J by 4 bases, with 16 bases between. The CDR3 length is 16 residues. J is TRBJ1-2 and V is TRBV3-1 (or the pseudogene TRBV3-2); D might be TRBD1 (5 bases). This sequence was found in a middle-aged woman who had recovered from COVID-19. The specimen was peripheral blood. The CDR3 DNA sequence: TGTGCCAGCAGCCAAGGCCTGGGAGGGGCGGGCTATGGCTACACCTTC. Protein sequence: CASSQGLGGAGYGYTF.